This entry lists 9 T cell receptor beta chains sequenced from one sample in a study of Ad26.COV2.S vaccination and SARS-CoV-2 variants (dated by TCRdb to the early 2020s). The sample's treatment or condition label, in plain terms: some 19 received Ad26.COV2.S at low or high dose, single or two shots; roughly five received placebo; per-sample allocation not given. For vaccine and placebo recipients, repertoires were sequenced using samples collected on day 63 after the first injection. Library method: the immunoSEQ multiplex PCR assay. This is the immuneACCESS table as TCRdb keeps it, with only in-frame sequences that have V and J called. A part of the clones is gone; compared with another copy, unresolved V genes explain less than half, and the rest is unexplained. In all, the sample holds fewer than 600,000 clones, and about nine tenths of those were seen once. Around 1.6% of the sample is taken by the ten largest.

The specimen was peripheral blood, collected in a trial of Ad26.COV2.S vaccine versus placebo. These receptors all stem from a person between 18 and 65 years old who received the Ad26.COV2.S COVID-19 vaccine or a placebo.

The chain employs TRBV6-5 and TRBJ2-1; 8 bases align to TRBD2. Germline V gene data show CDR1 as MNHEY and CDR2 as SVGAGI. The CDR3 is 11 residues long. The V and J ends lost 6 bases and 10 bases, in that order; junction bases with no gene match: 2. The CDR3 reads CASSGTREQFF. The CDR3 DNA reads as TGTGCCAGCAGCGGGACTAGGGAGCAGTTCTTC.

The chain is built from TRBV6-6 and TRBJ1-2; D is possibly TRBD1 (6 bases). Deletions cut 8 bases from V and 5 bases from J, with 12 bases between. The CDR3 is made up of 12 amino acids. In germline, CDR1 is MNHNY, CDR2 SVGAGI (reference sequence). For the CDR3, the DNA is TGTGCCAGCGGGGAGACAGGTTATGGCTACACCTTC. This gives the protein CASGETGYGYTF.

V is TRBV9 and J is TRBJ2-7; a possible D gene is TRBD2 (7 bases). The ends were cut back, 4 bases at V and 5 bases at J, with 28 bases in the middle. CDR1 is SGDLS and CDR2 is YYNGEE in the germline V gene. This CDR3 is 18 amino acids long. As DNA, the CDR3 is TGTGCCAGCAGCCCCCGGGGGGAGGGGGGTTTAATACTCCACGAGCAGTACTTC. This translates into CASSPRGEGGLILHEQYF.

The V gene is TRBV27, the J gene TRBJ1-5; D is undetermined. There are 12 residues in the CDR3. The germline V gene has CDR1 MNHEY and CDR2 SMNVEV (reference sequence). V was trimmed by 3 bases and J by 7 bases, leaving 7 bases between them. Here the CDR3 DNA reads TGTGCCAGCAGTTTGACGGGCCAGCCCCAGCATTTT. It encodes CASSLTGQPQHF.

To note about this clone: An end of the junction differs from the germline gene, which may be a read error. The chain recombines TRBV18 with TRBJ1-1; maybe TRBD1 (5 bases). CDR1 and CDR2 (germline): KGHSH, LQKENI. This CDR3 is 16 amino acids long. The CDR3 is CASSPTPRGRNPEAFF. DNA of the CDR3: TGTGCCAGCTCGCCTACGCCTAGGGGCAGGAACCCTGAAGCTTTCTTT.

V and J are TRBV9 and TRBJ1-2; D uncertain. Trimming took 0 bases from V and 7 from J, leaving 10 bases between them. Germline V CDR1 and CDR2: SGDLS, YYNGEE. This CDR3 has 13 amino acids. CDR3 amino acids: CASSVGLGGGYTF. In DNA form, the CDR3 reads TGTGCCAGCAGCGTAGGCTTAGGAGGTGGCTACACCTTC.

The rearrangement joins TRBV10-2 to TRBJ2-1; TRBD2 might be the D (5 bases). The length of the CDR3 is 13 residues. The V gene's germline CDR1 is WSHSY and CDR2 SAAADI. V lost 3 bases to trimming and J lost 3 bases, with 6 bases between them. This CDR3 is CASSDEGYNEQFF. The CDR3 DNA reads as TGCGCCAGCAGTGACGAGGGCTACAATGAGCAGTTCTTC.

The CDR3 is CASSTTGGGYTF. CDR3 DNA sequence: TGTGCCAGCAGTACCACAGGAGGTGGCTACACCTTC. This sequence joins TRBV6-5 and TRBJ1-2; a weak D match, TRBD1 (5 bases). Trimming took 5 bases from V and 7 from J, leaving 11 bases between them. This CDR3 has 12 amino acids. CDR1 and CDR2 from the germline V gene are MNHEY and SVGAGI.

The chain carries TRBV19 and TRBJ1-6; D possibly corresponds to TRBD1 (5 bases). This CDR3 has 14 amino acids. Deletions cut 2 bases from V and 10 bases from J, with 12 bases between. Germline-derived CDR1 and CDR2 are LNHDA and SQIVND (reference sequence). The CDR3 DNA follows: TGTGCCAGTAGTATACAGGGTGGTGGCTCACCCCTCCACTTT. Translating gives CASSIQGGGSPLHF.